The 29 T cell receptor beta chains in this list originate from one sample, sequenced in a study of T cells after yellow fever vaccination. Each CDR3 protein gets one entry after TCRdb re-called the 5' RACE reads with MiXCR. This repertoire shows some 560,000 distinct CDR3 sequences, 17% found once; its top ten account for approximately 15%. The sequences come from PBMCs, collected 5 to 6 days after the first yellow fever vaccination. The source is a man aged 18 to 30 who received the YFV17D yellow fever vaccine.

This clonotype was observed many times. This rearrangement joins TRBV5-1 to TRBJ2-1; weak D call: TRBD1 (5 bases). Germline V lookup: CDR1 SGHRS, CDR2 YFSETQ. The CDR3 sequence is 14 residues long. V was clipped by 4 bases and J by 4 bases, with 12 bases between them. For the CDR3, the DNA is TGCGCCAGCAGCCAACCGACAGATTACAATGAGCAGTTCTTC. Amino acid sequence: CASSQPTDYNEQFF.

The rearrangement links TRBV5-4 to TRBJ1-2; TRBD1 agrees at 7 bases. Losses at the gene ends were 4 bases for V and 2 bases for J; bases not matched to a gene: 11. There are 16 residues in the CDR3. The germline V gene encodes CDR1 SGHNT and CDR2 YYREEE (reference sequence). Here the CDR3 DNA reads TGTGCCAGCAGCCGGGGGACAGCCCGAGAGAACTATGGCTACACCTTC. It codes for CASSRGTARENYGYTF.

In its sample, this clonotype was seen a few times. CDR3 bases: TGTGCCAGCGGACCGGACAGGGGAAATCAGCCCCAGCATTTT. This codes for CASGPDRGNQPQHF. This rearrangement joins TRBV2 to TRBJ1-5; 9 bases fit TRBD1. This CDR3 is 14 amino acids long. The trim removed 8 bases at V and 4 bases at J, leaving 6 bases unmatched. Germline V CDR1 and CDR2: SNHLY, FYNNEI.

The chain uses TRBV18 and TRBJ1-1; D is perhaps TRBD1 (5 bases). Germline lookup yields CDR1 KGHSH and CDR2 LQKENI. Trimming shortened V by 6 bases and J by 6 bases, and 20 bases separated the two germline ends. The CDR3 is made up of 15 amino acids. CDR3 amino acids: CASSIRGWGGAEAFF. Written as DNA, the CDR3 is TGTGCCAGCTCGATCCGAGGTTGGGGGGGTGCTGAAGCTTTCTTT.

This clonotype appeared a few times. The CDR3 bases are TGTGCCAGCAGATATCTAGCGGGGGGCTACGAGCAGTACGTC. Translating it yields CASRYLAGGYEQYV. The chain combines TRBV11-2 with TRBJ2-7; 11 bases agree with TRBD2. The CDR3 runs 14 residues. Germline lookup yields CDR1 SGHAT and CDR2 FQNNGV. V shed 6 bases, J shed 3 bases, and the junction held 4 bases outside the gene matches.

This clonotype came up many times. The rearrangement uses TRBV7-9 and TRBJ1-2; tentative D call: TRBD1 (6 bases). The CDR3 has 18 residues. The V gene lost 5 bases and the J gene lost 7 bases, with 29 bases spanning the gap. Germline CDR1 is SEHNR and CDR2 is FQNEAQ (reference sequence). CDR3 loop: CASSSFLGGGPYLSGYTF. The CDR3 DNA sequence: TGTGCCAGCAGCAGCTTTTTAGGGGGGGGACCGTACTTGTCTGGCTACACCTTC.

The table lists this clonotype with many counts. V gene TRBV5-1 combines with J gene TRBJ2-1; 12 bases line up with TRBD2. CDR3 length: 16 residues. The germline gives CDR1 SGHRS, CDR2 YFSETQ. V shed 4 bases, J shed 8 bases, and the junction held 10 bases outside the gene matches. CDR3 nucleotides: TGCGCCAGCAGCACTCTACTAGCGGGGGGTGTCGATGAGCAGTTCTTC. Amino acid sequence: CASSTLLAGGVDEQFF.

The CDR3 nucleotides read TGTGCCAGCAGCTCACAGGGGGCGCAAGATACGCAGTATTTT. It codes for CASSSQGAQDTQYF. V is TRBV7-3 and J is TRBJ2-3, with 9 bases aligning to TRBD1. Germline V gene lookup returns CDR1 SGHTA and CDR2 FQGTGA. The CDR3 extends over 14 amino acids. V was clipped by 4 bases and J by 5 bases; unmatched bases: 4. The whole variable domain, filled in from reference TRBV7-3 and TRBJ2-3, reads GAGVSQTPSNKVTEKGKYVELRCDPISGHTALYWYRQSLGQGPEFLIYFQGTGAADDSGLPNDRFFAVRPEGSVSTLKIQRTERGDSAVYLCASSSQGAQDTQYFGPGTRLTVL.

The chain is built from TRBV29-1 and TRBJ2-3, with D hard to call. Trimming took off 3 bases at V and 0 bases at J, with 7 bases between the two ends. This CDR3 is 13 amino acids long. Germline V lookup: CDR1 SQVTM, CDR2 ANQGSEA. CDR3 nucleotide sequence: TGCAGCGTTGAGATGAGGAGCACAGATACGCAGTATTTT. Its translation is CSVEMRSTDTQYF.

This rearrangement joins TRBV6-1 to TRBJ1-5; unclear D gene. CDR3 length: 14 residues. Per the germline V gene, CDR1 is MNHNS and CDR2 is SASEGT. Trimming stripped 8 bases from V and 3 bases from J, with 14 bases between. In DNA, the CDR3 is TGTGCCAGCGCAATTTTAGCCAACAATCAGCCCCAGCATTTT. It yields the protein CASAILANNQPQHF.

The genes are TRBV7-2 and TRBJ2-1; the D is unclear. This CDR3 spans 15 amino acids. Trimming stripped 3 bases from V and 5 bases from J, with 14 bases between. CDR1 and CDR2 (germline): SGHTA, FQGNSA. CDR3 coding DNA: TGTGCCAGCAGCTTTTACAGTTACTCTAACAATGAGCAGTTCTTC. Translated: CASSFYSYSNNEQFF.

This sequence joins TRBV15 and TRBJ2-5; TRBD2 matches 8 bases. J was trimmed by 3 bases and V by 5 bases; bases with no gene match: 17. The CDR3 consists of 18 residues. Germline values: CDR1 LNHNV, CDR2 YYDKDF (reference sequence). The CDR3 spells CATSSARAYGGAKETQYF. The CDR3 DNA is TGTGCCACCAGCTCGGCCAGGGCATACGGGGGGGCCAAAGAGACCCAGTACTTC.

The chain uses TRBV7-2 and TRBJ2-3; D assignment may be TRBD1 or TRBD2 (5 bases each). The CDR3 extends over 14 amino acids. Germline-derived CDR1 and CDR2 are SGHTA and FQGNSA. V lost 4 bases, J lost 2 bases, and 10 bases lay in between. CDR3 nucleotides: TGTGCCAGCAGCTCCCTGGGACCCACAGATACGCAGTATTTT. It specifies CASSSLGPTDTQYF.

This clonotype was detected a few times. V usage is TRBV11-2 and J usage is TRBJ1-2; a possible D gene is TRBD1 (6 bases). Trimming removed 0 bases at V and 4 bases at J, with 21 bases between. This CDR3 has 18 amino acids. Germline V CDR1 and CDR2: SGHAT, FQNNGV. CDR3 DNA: TGTGCCAGCAGCTTAGATCCGGGGGCGGCTACCTTGTTCTATGGCTACACCTTC. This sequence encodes CASSLDPGAATLFYGYTF.

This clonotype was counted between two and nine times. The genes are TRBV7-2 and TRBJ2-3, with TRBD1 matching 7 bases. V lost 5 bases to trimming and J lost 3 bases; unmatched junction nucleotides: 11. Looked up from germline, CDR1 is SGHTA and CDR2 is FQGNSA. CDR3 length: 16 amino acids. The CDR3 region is CASSATGEVRTDTQYF. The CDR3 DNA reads TGTGCCAGCAGCGCAACAGGGGAAGTTCGTACAGATACGCAGTATTTT.

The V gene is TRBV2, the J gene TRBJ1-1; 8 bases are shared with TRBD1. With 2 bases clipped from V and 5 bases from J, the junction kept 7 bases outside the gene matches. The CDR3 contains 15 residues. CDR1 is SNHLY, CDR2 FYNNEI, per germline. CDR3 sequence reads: CASSEQGAMGTEAFF. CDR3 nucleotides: TGTGCCAGCAGTGAACAGGGGGCGATGGGGACTGAAGCTTTCTTT.

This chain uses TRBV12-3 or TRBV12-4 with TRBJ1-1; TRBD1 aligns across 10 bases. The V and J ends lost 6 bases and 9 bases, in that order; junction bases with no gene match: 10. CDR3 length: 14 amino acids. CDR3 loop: CASRLGQGVLKAFF. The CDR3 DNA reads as TGTGCCAGCAGACTCGGACAGGGGGTTTTAAAAGCTTTCTTT.

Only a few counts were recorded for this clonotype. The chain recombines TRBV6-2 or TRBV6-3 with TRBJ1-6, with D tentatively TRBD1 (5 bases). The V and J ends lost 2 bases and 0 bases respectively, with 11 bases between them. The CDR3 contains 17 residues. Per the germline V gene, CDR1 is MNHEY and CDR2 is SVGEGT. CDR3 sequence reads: CASSYEGPSSYNSPLHF. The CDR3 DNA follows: TGTGCCAGCAGTTACGAGGGGCCGAGCTCCTATAATTCACCCCTCCACTTT.

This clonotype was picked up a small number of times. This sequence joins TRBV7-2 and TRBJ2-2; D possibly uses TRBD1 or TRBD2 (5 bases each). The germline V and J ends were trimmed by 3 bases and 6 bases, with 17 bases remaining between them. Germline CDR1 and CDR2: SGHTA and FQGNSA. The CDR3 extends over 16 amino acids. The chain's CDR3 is CASSFRAGTLSGELFF. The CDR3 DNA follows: TGTGCCAGCAGCTTTAGGGCAGGGACCCTTTCCGGGGAGCTGTTTTTT. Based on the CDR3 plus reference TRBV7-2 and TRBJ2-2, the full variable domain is GAGVSQSPSNKVTEKGKDVELRCDPISGHTALYWYRQSLGQGLEFLIYFQGNSAPDKSGLPSDRFSAERTGGSVSTLTIQRTQQEDSAVYLCASSFRAGTLSGELFFGEGSRLTVL.

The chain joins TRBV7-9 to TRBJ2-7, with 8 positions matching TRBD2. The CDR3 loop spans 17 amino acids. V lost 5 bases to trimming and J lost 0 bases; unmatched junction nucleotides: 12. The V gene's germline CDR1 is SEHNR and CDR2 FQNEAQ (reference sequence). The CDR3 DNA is TGTGCCAGCAGCAGAGTCCGGCCGGGAGGGGCCTCCTACGAGCAGTACGTC. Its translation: CASSRVRPGGASYEQYV.

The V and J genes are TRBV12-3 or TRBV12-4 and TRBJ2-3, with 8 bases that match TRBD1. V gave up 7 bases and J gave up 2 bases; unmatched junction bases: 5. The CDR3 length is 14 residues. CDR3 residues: CASTRQGITDTQYF. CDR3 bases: TGTGCCAGCACCAGACAGGGGATCACAGATACGCAGTATTTT.

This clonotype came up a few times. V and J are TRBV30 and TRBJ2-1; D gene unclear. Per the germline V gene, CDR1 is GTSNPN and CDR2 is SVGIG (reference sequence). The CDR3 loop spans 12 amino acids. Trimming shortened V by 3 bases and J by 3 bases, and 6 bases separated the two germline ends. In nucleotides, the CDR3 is TGTGCCTGGAGCGTGGGCTACAATGAGCAGTTCTTC. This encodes CAWSVGYNEQFF.

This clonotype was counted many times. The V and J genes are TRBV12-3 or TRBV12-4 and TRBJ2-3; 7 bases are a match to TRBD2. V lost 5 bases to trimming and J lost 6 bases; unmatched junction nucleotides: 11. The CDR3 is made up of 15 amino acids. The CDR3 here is CASSPSWGGEDTQYF. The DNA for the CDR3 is TGTGCCAGCAGTCCCTCGTGGGGGGGGGAGGATACGCAGTATTTT.

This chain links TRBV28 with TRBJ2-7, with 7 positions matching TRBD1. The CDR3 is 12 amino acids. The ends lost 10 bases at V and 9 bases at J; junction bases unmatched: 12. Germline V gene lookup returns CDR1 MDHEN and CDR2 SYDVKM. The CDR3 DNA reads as TGTGCCACTCGGGACAGCCTTCCGCGGCAGTACTTC. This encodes CATRDSLPRQYF.

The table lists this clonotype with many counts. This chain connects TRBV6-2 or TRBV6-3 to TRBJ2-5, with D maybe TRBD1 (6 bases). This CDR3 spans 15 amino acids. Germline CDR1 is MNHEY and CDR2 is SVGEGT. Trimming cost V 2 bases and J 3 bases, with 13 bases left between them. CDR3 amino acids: CASSYPRDNEETQYF. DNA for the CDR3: TGTGCCAGCAGTTACCCACGGGACAACGAAGAGACCCAGTACTTC.

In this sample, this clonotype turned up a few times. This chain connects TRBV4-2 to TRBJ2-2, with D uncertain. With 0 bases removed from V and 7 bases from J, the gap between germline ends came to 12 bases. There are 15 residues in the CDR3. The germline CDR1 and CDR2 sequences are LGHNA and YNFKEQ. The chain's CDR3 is CASSQDARGRGELFF. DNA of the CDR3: TGTGCCAGCAGCCAAGATGCAAGAGGCCGCGGGGAGCTGTTTTTT.

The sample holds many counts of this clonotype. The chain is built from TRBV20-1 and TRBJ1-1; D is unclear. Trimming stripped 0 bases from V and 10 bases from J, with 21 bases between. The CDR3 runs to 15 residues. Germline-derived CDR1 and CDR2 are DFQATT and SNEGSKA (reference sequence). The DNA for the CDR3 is TGCAGTGCTAGAGATGTCTCCGGGCAGGCGGACGGAGCTTTCTTT. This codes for CSARDVSGQADGAFF.

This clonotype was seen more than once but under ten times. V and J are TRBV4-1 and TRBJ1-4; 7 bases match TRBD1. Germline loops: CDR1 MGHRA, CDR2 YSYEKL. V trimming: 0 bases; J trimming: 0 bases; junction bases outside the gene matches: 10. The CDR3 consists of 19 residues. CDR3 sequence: CASSQDLRDRYATNEKLFF. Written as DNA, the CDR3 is TGCGCCAGCAGCCAAGACCTCCGGGACAGATATGCAACTAATGAAAAACTGTTTTTT.

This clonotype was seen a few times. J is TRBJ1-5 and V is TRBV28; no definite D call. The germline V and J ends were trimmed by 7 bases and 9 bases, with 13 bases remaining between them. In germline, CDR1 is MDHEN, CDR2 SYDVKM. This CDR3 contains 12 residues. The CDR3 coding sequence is TGTGCCAGCAACAGCGCGTGGCGGCCCCAGCATTTT. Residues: CASNSAWRPQHF.